This is a list of T cell receptor beta chains from one sample in a study of blood T cell repertoires in COVID-19. Repertoires were generated with immunoSEQ multiplex PCR, while TCRdb's copy carries only in-frame clones and drops some. The sample has 350,000 to 400,000 clones, roughly 86% seen once. Specimen: PBMCs or T cells enriched from blood (not recorded which). These receptors originate from a woman younger than 45 who had recovered from COVID-19. Each CDR3 is given with its conserved first and last residue. D genes are given only for firm matches. The size field is filled for only some rows; it gives once, few, many or a size class.

-	TRBJ2-5	TRBV13	16	TRBD2	TGTGCCAGCAGCCCGGAGACTAGCGCGCATGAAGAGACCCAGTACTTC	CASSPETSAHEETQYF
-	TRBJ1-4	TRBV4-1	13	-	TGCGCCAGCAGCGTATCAGTATATGAAAAACTGTTTTTT	CASSVSVYEKLFF
few	TRBJ2-7	TRBV3-1/TRBV3-2	17	-	TGTGCCAGCAGCCACCGACCTTTGGAGGAGGCGGCCTACGAGCAGTACTTC	CASSHRPLEEAAYEQYF
-	TRBJ1-6	TRBV6-2/TRBV6-3	15	TRBD1	TGTGCCAGCAGTTACTCGACAGGGGGTCATTCACCCCTCCACTTT	CASSYSTGGHSPLHF
once	TRBJ1-1	TRBV5-1	14	-	TGCGCCAGCAGCTTCGGACAGCTGAACACTGAAGCTTTCTTT	CASSFGQLNTEAFF
once	TRBJ2-2	TRBV18	18	TRBD1	TGTGCCAGCTCACCACGGGACAGGGGTACGGCGAACACCGGGGAGCTGTTTTTT	CASSPRDRGTANTGELFF
-	TRBJ2-5	TRBV9	13	-	TGTGCCAGCAGCGTAGAAGCCCCAGGGACCCAGTACTTC	CASSVEAPGTQYF
once	TRBJ1-1	TRBV10-3	13	TRBD1	TGTGCCGCCGCCAGGGGGCTGAACACTGAAGCTTTCTTT	CAAARGLNTEAFF
-	TRBJ2-2	TRBV6-2/TRBV6-3	15	-	TGTGCCAGCAGTTCATCCAGGGCGAACACCGGGGAGCTGTTTTTT	CASSSSRANTGELFF
-	TRBJ1-2	TRBV29-1	14	-	TGCAGCGTTGTGGGAGTTCCTGGAGGCGATGGCTACACCTTC	CSVVGVPGGDGYTF
-	TRBJ1-5	TRBV28	15	TRBD1	TGTGCCAGCAGTCGACCGGACAGGGGGCATCAGCCCCAGCATTTT	CASSRPDRGHQPQHF
-	TRBJ2-7	TRBV2	13	TRBD1	TGTGCCAGCAGCCGGGACAGGGGGGTTGGGCAGTACTTC	CASSRDRGVGQYF
-	TRBJ2-7	TRBV11-2	14	TRBD1	TGTGCCAGCAGCTTTGGACAGGGATTCTACGAGCAGTACTTC	CASSFGQGFYEQYF
-	TRBJ1-2	TRBV9	15	-	TGTGCCAGCAGCCCCAGACAGGAGAATTACTATGGCTACACCTTC	CASSPRQENYYGYTF
-	TRBJ1-1	TRBV28	13	-	TGTGCCAGCAGTTTAGGGGCGCGGACTGAAGCTTTCTTT	CASSLGARTEAFF
-	TRBJ2-1	TRBV2	16	TRBD2	TGTGCCAGCAGTCCGGGACTAGCGGGGGGGCGTAATGAGCAGTTCTTC	CASSPGLAGGRNEQFF
-	TRBJ1-2	TRBV27	12	-	TGTGCCAGCAAGTCCCGTGCGGGAGGCTACACCTTC	CASKSRAGGYTF
few	TRBJ2-7	TRBV29-1	14	TRBD1	TGCAGCGTTGCACTCGGGACAGGGGGCTTCGAGCAGTACTTC	CSVALGTGGFEQYF
once	TRBJ2-7	TRBV7-3	15	-	TGTGCCAGCAGCTTAACGGGGCAGTTGAACTACGAGCAGTACTTC	CASSLTGQLNYEQYF
-	TRBJ1-1	TRBV25-1	17	-	TGTGCCAGCAGTGGAGCCACGGGACACCCCATGAACACTGAAGCTTTCTTT	CASSGATGHPMNTEAFF
-	TRBJ2-1	TRBV19	14	TRBD2	TGTGCCAGTAGTATAGCGGGGGGGCCAAGTGAGCAGTTCTTC	CASSIAGGPSEQFF
-	TRBJ1-1	TRBV19	14	-	TGTGCCAGTAGCCCCCAGGGGACGAACACTGAAGCTTTCTTT	CASSPQGTNTEAFF
-	TRBJ2-2	TRBV5-1	15	-	TGCGCCAGCAGCTTGGCCCTCAGGGGCACCGGGGAGCTGTTTTTT	CASSLALRGTGELFF
-	TRBJ2-7	TRBV30	12	-	TGTGCCAGCCAGCGGGACACCTACGAGCAGTACTTC	CASQRDTYEQYF
once	TRBJ1-5	TRBV29-1	12	-	TGCAGCGTTGGGTTCCTGGGCCAGCCCCAGCATTTT	CSVGFLGQPQHF
-	TRBJ1-3	TRBV2	15	-	TGTGCCAGCAGTGAGGTCAGTCCTTCTGGAAACACCATATATTTT	CASSEVSPSGNTIYF
-	TRBJ2-5	TRBV28	16	TRBD1	TGTGCCAGCAGTTTCCGGACAGGGACGGTTCAAGAGACCCAGTACTTC	CASSFRTGTVQETQYF
-	TRBJ2-1	TRBV4-3	17	TRBD1	TGCGCCAGCAGCCAAGAAGGGGCCGGGACAGGGGGTTCTGAGCAGTTCTTC	CASSQEGAGTGGSEQFF
-	TRBJ2-1	TRBV5-1	16	-	TGCGCCAGCCTACGCACCGACAGAGGCTCCTACAATGAGCAGTTCTTC	CASLRTDRGSYNEQFF
-	TRBJ2-5	TRBV2	15	TRBD2	TGTGCCAGCCGAGATAGCGGGGGGGCCGTTGAGACCCAGTACTTC	CASRDSGGAVETQYF
-	TRBJ2-1	TRBV6-2/TRBV6-3	12	-	TGTGCCAGCAGTTCCCTAGCTCCCGAGCAGTTCTTC	CASSSLAPEQFF
-	TRBJ1-4	TRBV19	15	TRBD1	TGTGCCAGCCGGGACAGGGGGCGGAAAAATGAAAAACTGTTTTTT	CASRDRGRKNEKLFF
-	TRBJ2-1	TRBV29-1	16	TRBD1	TGCAGCGTTGGGCCGCAACAGGGGGGCTCCTACAATGAGCAGTTCTTC	CSVGPQQGGSYNEQFF
-	TRBJ1-1	TRBV18	17	TRBD1	TGTGCCAGCTCACCACCTGGTCGGCAGGGGGCGCGCACTGAAGCTTTCTTT	CASSPPGRQGARTEAFF
-	TRBJ1-6	TRBV28	16	-	TGTGCCAGCAGCCAAGCCCCGGGGAGAGATAATTCACCCCTCCACTTT	CASSQAPGRDNSPLHF
-	TRBJ1-2	TRBV7-8	17	-	TGTGCCAACAGCTTAGCGCTATCGGGGGGCACTAACTATGGCTACACCTTC	CANSLALSGGTNYGYTF
-	TRBJ2-7	TRBV5-1	16	-	TGCGCCAGCAGCTTGGCCCCATTGTCAGGGATCGACGAGCAGTACTTC	CASSLAPLSGIDEQYF
-	TRBJ2-1	TRBV5-1	18	TRBD2	TGCGCCAGCAGCTTAGCAGCGGGGGCCACCTACTTGTACAATGAGCAGTTCTTC	CASSLAAGATYLYNEQFF
-	TRBJ2-3	TRBV5-4	16	-	TGTGCCAGCAGCCTCAAACAAGGACAGACGACAGATACGCAGTATTTT	CASSLKQGQTTDTQYF
-	TRBJ1-2	TRBV18	15	TRBD1	TGTGCCAGCTCCCGAAGGACAGGGGTGATAGATGGCTACACCTTC	CASSRRTGVIDGYTF
-	TRBJ2-1	TRBV6-5	15	-	TGTGCCAGCAGCCGTCCGGGACTTGGGTACAATGAGCAGTTCTTC	CASSRPGLGYNEQFF
once	TRBJ1-2	TRBV5-6	13	-	TGTGCCAGCAGCGCGGGACTGCCCTCTGGCTACACCTTC	CASSAGLPSGYTF